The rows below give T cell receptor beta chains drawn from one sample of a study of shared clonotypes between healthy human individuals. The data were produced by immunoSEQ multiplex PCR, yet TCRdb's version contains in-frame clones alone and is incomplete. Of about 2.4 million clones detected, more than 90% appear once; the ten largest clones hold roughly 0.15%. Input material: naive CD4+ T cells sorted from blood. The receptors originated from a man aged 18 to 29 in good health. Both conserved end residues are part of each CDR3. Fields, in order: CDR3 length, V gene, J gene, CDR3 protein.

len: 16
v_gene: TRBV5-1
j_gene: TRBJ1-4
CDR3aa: CASSSGDSATNEKLFF

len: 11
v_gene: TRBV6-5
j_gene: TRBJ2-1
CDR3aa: CASRGYNEQFF

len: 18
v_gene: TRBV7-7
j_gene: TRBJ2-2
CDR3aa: CASSLFEVAGLNTGELFF

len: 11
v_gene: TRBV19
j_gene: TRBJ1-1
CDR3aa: CASSTRGEAFF

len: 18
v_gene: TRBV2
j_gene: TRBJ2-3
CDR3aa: CASSVTRSSGRPPDTQYF

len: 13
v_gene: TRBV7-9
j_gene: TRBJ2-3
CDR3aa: CASSPGSGNTQYF

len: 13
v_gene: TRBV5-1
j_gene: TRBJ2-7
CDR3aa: CASSISGSGEQYF

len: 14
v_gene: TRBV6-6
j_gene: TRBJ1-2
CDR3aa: CASSYDGTGRGYTF

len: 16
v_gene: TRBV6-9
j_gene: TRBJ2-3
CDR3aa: CASSYRDSRSTDTQYF

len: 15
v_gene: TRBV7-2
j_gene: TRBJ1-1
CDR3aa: CASSLDAGGGTEAFF

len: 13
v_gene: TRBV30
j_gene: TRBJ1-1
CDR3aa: CAWSVRAGAEAFF

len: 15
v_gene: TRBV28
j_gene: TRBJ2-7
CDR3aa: CASSSPGQGNYEQYF

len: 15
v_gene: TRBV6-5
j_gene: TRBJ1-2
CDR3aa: CASSLQEVSNYGYTF

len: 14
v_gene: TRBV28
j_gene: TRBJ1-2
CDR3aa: CASHSGGQVYGYTF

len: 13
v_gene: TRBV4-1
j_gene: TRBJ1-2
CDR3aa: CASEPTGGRGYTF

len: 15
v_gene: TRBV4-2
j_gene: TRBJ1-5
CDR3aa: CASSQLRGGGQPQHF

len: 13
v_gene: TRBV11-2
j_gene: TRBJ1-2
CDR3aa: CASSYTGGSGYTF

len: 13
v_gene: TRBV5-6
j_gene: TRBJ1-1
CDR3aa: CASSPVTNTEAFF

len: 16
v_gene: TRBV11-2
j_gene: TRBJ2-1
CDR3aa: CASSPGTSGRVYEQFF

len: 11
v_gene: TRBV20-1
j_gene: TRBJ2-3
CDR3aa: CSAQTLDTQYF

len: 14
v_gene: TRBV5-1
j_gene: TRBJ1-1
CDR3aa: CASSHPERNTEAFF

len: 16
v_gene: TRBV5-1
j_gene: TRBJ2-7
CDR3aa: CASSPQGLPSSYEQYF

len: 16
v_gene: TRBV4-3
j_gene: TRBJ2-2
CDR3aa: CASSQEAGRNTGELFF

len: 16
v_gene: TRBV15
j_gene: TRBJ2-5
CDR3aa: CATSRRDMTSAFNQYF

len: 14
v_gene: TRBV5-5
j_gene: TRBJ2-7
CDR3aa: CASTGATYSYEQYF

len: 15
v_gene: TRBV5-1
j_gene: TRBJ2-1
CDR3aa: CASSLASGSFFEQFF

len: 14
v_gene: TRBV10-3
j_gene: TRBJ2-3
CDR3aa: CAISWTGGADTQYF

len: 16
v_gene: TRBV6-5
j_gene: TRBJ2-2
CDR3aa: CASSYGDRGRVGELFF

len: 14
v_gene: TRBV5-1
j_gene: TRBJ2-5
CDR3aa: CASRRTGGSETQYF

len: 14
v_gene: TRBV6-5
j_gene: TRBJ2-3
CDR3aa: CATTPGTSADTQYF

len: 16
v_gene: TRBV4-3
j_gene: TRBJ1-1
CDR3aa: CASSQTGGQGKTEAFF

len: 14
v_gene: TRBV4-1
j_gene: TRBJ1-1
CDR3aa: CASSFQGLATEAFF